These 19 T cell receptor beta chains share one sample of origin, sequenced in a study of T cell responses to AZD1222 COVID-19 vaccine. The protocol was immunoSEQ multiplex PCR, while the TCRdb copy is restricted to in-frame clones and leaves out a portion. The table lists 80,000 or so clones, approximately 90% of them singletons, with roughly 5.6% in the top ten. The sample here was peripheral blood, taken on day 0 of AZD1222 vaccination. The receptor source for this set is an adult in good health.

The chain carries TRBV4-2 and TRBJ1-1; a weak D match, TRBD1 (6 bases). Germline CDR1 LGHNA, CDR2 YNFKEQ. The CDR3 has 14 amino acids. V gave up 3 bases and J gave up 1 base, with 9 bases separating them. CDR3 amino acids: CASSQGAKNTEAFF. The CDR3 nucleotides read TGTGCCAGCAGCCAGGGGGCGAAGAACACTGAAGCTTTCTTT.

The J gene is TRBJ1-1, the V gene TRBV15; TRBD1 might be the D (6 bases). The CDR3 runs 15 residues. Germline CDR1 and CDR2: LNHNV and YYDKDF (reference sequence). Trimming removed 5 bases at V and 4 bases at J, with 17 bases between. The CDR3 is CATSGEGGAGTEAFF. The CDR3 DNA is TGTGCCACCAGCGGCGAGGGGGGCGCGGGCACTGAAGCTTTCTTT.

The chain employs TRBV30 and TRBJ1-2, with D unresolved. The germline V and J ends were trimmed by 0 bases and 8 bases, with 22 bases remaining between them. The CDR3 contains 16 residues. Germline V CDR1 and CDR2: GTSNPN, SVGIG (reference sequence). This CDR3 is CAWSVSPTVWVGGYTF. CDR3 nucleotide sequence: TGTGCCTGGAGTGTAAGCCCTACGGTTTGGGTTGGAGGCTACACCTTC.

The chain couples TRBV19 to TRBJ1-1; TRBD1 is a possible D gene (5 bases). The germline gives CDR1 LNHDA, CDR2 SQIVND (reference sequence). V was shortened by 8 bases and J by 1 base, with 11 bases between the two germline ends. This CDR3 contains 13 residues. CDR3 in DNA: TGTGCCAGTGGGTTTGGGGGGAACACTGAAGCTTTCTTT. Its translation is CASGFGGNTEAFF.

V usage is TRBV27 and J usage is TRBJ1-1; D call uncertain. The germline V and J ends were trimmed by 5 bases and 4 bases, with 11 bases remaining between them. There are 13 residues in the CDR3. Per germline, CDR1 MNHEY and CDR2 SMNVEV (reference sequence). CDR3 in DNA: TGTGCCAGCAGTCCCGTAGGTGGCACTGAAGCTTTCTTT. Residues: CASSPVGGTEAFF.

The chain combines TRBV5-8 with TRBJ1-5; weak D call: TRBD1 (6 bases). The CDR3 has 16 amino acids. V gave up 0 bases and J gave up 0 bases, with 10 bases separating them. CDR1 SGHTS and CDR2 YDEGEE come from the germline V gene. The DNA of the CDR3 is TGTGCCAGCAGCTTGGGGAGGGGGAATAGCAATCAGCCCCAGCATTTT. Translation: CASSLGRGNSNQPQHF.

The CDR3 loop is CASSSRTSGGVTDTQYF. CDR3 coding DNA: TGTGCCAGCAGCTCCCGGACTAGCGGGGGGGTCACAGATACGCAGTATTTT. This chain uses TRBV7-3 with TRBJ2-3; 15 positions match TRBD2. The length of the CDR3 is 17 residues. With V trimmed by 4 bases and J by 2 bases, 4 bases remained unmatched. Germline V CDR1 and CDR2: SGHTA, FQGTGA. The variable domain in full, with the rest retrieved from reference TRBV7-3 and TRBJ2-3, is GAGVSQTPSNKVTEKGKYVELRCDPISGHTALYWYRQSLGQGPEFLIYFQGTGAADDSGLPNDRFFAVRPEGSVSTLKIQRTERGDSAVYLCASSSRTSGGVTDTQYFGPGTRLTVL.

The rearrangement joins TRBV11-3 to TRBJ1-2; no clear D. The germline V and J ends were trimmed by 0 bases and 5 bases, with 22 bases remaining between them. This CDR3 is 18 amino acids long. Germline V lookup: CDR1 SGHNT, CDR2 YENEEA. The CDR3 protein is CASSLDGDRDLRSYGYTF. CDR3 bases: TGTGCCAGCAGCTTAGATGGTGATCGGGATCTACGCTCGTATGGCTACACCTTC.

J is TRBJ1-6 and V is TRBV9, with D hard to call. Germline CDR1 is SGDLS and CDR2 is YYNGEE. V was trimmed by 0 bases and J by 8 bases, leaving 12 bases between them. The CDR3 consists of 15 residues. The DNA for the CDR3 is TGTGCCAGCAGCGTAGAATGGAATTTTGATTCACCCCTCCACTTT. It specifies CASSVEWNFDSPLHF.

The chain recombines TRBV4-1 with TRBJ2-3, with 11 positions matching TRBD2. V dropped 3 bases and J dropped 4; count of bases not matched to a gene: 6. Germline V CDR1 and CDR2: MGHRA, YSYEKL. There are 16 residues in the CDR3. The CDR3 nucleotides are TGCGCCAGCAGCCAGAAACTAGCGGGGGTGGCAGATACGCAGTATTTT. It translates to CASSQKLAGVADTQYF.

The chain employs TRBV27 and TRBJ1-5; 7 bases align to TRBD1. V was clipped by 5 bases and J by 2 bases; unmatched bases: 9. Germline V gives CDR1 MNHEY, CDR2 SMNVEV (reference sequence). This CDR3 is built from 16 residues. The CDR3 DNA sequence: TGTGCCAGCAGTGTACCAGGGGGGGCCGGCAATCAGCCCCAGCATTTT. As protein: CASSVPGGAGNQPQHF.

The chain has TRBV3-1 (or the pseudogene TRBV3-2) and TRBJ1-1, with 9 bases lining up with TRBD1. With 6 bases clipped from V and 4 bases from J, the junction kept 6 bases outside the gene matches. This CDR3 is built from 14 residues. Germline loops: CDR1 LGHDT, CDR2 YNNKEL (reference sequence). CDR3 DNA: TGTGCCAGCAGATTCGGACAGGGGATCACTGAAGCTTTCTTT. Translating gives CASRFGQGITEAFF.

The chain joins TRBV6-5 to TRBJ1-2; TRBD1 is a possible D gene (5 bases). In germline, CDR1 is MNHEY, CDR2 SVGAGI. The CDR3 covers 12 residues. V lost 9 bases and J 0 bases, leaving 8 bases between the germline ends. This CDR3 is CARQDPNYGYTF. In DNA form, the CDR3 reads TGTGCCAGACAGGACCCTAACTATGGCTACACCTTC.

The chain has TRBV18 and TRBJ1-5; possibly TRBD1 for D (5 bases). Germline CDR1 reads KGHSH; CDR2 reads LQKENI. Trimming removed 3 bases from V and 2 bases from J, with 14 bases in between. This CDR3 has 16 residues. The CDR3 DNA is TGTGCCAGCTCACCGGGAGGGATGGGGGGCAATCAGCCCCAGCATTTT. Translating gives CASSPGGMGGNQPQHF.

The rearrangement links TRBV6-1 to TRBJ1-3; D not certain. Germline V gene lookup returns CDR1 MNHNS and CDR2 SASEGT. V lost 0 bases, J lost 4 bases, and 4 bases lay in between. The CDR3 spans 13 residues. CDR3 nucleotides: TGTGCCAGCAGTGAAGCCGGAGGAAACACCATATATTTT. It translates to CASSEAGGNTIYF.

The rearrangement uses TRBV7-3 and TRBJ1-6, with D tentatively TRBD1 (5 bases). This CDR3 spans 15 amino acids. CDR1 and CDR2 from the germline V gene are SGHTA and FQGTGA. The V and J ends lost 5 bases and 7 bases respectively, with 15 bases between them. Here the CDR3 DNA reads TGTGCCAGCAGCCCCGGGGCCAGCCCAAATTCACCCCTCCACTTT. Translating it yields CASSPGASPNSPLHF.

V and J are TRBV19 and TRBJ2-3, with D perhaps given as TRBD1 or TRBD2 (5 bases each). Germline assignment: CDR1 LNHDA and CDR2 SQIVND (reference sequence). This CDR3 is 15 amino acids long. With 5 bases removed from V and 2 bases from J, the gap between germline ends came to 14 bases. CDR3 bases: TGTGCCAGTAGTGGACGGGGCTCCTTCACAGATACGCAGTATTTT. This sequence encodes CASSGRGSFTDTQYF.

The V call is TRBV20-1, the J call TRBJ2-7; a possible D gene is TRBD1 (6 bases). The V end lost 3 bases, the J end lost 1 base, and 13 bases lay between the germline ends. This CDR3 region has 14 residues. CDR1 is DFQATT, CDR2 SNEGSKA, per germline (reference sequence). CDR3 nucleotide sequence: TGCAGTGCTAGTCGAGGACAGAGATCCTACGAGCAGTACTTC. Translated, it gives CSASRGQRSYEQYF.

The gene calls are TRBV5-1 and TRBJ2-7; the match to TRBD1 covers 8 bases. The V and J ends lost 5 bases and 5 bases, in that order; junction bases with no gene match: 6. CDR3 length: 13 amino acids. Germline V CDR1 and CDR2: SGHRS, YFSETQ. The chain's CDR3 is CASRLDRADEQYF. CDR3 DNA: TGCGCCAGCAGGCTGGACAGGGCCGACGAGCAGTACTTC.